These T cell receptor beta chains were read from a single sample in a study of blood T cell repertoires in COVID-19. Profiling relied on immunoSEQ multiplex PCR, and the TCRdb table lists in-frame clones only, not all of them. Of over 100,000 clones listed, about 88% are singletons. The sample taken for sequencing was peripheral blood. All receptors come from a middle-aged man with active or convalescent COVID-19. Each CDR3 is given with its conserved first and last residue. D genes are given only for firm matches. Not all rows give a size; the values are once, few, many and, for expanded clones, a class.

TRBV2,.,TRBJ2-1,.,TGTGCCAGCAGTACTACGTCCACCCCGAGTGGTGAGCAGTTCTTC,CASSTTSTPSGEQFF
TRBV27,few,TRBJ2-7,TRBD1,TGTGCCAGCAGTTTCTCGGGGACAGGACAATCCTACGAGCAGTACTTC,CASSFSGTGQSYEQYF
TRBV6-5,once,TRBJ2-7,TRBD1,TGTGCCAGCAGGGACACCGGGACAGGGGATAACGAGCAGTACTTC,CASRDTGTGDNEQYF
TRBV5-1,.,TRBJ1-6,TRBD1,TGCGCCAGCAGCCCCGGGACAGGGGAGTCACCCCTCCACTTT,CASSPGTGESPLHF
TRBV7-8,.,TRBJ2-1,TRBD2,TGTGCCAGCAGCTTAATCGGGGGGGCAATAAATGAGCAGTTCTTC,CASSLIGGAINEQFF
TRBV4-2,.,TRBJ1-2,TRBD1,TGTGCCAGCAGCCAAGGACAGGGTATCGGCTACACCTTC,CASSQGQGIGYTF
TRBV5-5,.,TRBJ1-2,TRBD1,TGTGCCAGCAGCTTGGCGATGACAGGGGGCTATGGCTACACCTTC,CASSLAMTGGYGYTF
TRBV11-2,once,TRBJ2-7,.,TGTGCCAGCAGATATATCGGCCGGGGCGAGCAGTACTTC,CASRYIGRGEQYF
TRBV29-1,.,TRBJ1-1,.,TGCAGCGCCGGTGAATACACTGAAGCTTTCTTT,CSAGEYTEAFF
TRBV19,.,TRBJ2-1,TRBD2,TGTGCCAGTAGCCGGGGGACTACGAACAATGAGCAGTTCTTC,CASSRGTTNNEQFF
TRBV18,.,TRBJ2-2,TRBD2,TGTGCCAGCTCACCCCGACTAGCGGACAACGGGGAGCTGTTTTTT,CASSPRLADNGELFF
TRBV9,.,TRBJ2-5,TRBD1,TGTGCCAGCAGCGTACCGACAGGGGGCCAAGAGACCCAGTACTTC,CASSVPTGGQETQYF
TRBV28,.,TRBJ1-4,.,TGTGCCAGCAGTGGGGCGTCAACTAATGAAAAACTGTTTTTT,CASSGASTNEKLFF
TRBV19,few,TRBJ1-2,TRBD1,TGTGCCAGTAGTATTAAGGACAGGGACCATGGCTACACCTTC,CASSIKDRDHGYTF
TRBV4-3,.,TRBJ2-1,TRBD2,TGCGCCAGCAGCCAGCAGGCGGGGGGAAATGAGCAGTTCTTC,CASSQQAGGNEQFF
TRBV19,.,TRBJ1-3,.,TGTGCCAGTAGTATTATAAACACCATATATTTT,CASSIINTIYF
TRBV18,.,TRBJ2-1,TRBD1,TGTGCCAGCTCATACCAAGAGAAGGACAGGGCTTTCTTC,CASSYQEKDRAFF
TRBV7-9,.,TRBJ2-5,TRBD2,TGTGCCGGCAGCCAGGGACTAGCGGGGGCAGAGACCCAGTACTTC,CAGSQGLAGAETQYF
TRBV2,few,TRBJ2-2,TRBD2,TGTGCCAGCGGAAAATCGGGGGGCACCGGGGAGCTGTTTTTT,CASGKSGGTGELFF
TRBV6-5,.,TRBJ1-6,.,TGTGCCAGCAGTCGTATCAATTCACCCCTCCACTTT,CASSRINSPLHF
TRBV28,.,TRBJ1-2,TRBD1,TGTGCCGGGGGACAGGGAGGACTCTATGGCTACACCTTC,CAGGQGGLYGYTF
TRBV2,.,TRBJ1-2,.,TGTGCCAGCAGTGAAAGCGACAGTTTCTATGGCTACACCTTC,CASSESDSFYGYTF
TRBV7-2,.,TRBJ2-3,.,TGTGCCAGCAGCCTCAGCGGTTACACGAGCACAGATACGCAGTATTTT,CASSLSGYTSTDTQYF
TRBV13,.,TRBJ1-2,TRBD1,TGTGCCAGCAGCTCGCAGGGGGCGCTCAATGGCTACACCTTC,CASSSQGALNGYTF
TRBV28,.,TRBJ2-4,TRBD2,TGTGCCAGCAGTTCAGACCTAGCGGGGGCCCGCAGAAACATTCAGTACTTC,CASSSDLAGARRNIQYF
TRBV4-1,few,TRBJ1-5,.,TGCGCCAGCAGCCAAGGGGGGACTAACGAGCCAAGCAATCAGCCCCAGCATTTT,CASSQGGTNEPSNQPQHF
TRBV7-8,.,TRBJ1-2,.,TGTGCCAGCAGCTTAGTCGGCGGCCAGAACTATGGCTACACCTTC,CASSLVGGQNYGYTF
TRBV5-1,.,TRBJ2-5,TRBD1,TGCGCCAGCAGCTTTAGGACAGGAGTACAAGAGACCCAGTACTTC,CASSFRTGVQETQYF
TRBV12-3/TRBV12-4,.,TRBJ1-5,TRBD1,TGTGCCAGCAGAGGACAGGGCAATCAGCCCCAGCATTTT,CASRGQGNQPQHF
TRBV5-6,.,TRBJ2-2,TRBD1,TGTGCCAGCAGCCCCCGTCCGGGGACAGGGGGCACCGGGGAGCTGTTTTTT,CASSPRPGTGGTGELFF
TRBV6-2/TRBV6-3,few,TRBJ2-3,.,TGTGCCAGCAGTCAGGGGGGAGACAGGTATTTT,CASSQGGDRYF
TRBV20-1,.,TRBJ1-3,.,TGCAGTGCTAGTGGTGGACAGTTAACTGGAAACACCATATATTTT,CSASGGQLTGNTIYF
TRBV4-3,.,TRBJ1-4,.,TGCGCCAGCAGCCAAGGGGGGGGCTCTAATGAAAAACTGTTTTTT,CASSQGGGSNEKLFF
TRBV7-2,.,TRBJ1-2,TRBD1,TGTGCCAGCAGCTTAGTTGGGGGGACAGTCTATGGCTACACCTTC,CASSLVGGTVYGYTF
TRBV10-3,.,TRBJ2-5,.,TGTGCCATCAGTGAGTCTATCGGGTTCCCAGAGACCCAGTACTTC,CAISESIGFPETQYF
TRBV29-1,.,TRBJ1-1,.,TGCAGCACGAGACACATGAACACTGAAGCTTTCTTT,CSTRHMNTEAFF
TRBV7-2,.,TRBJ2-2,TRBD1,TGTGCCAGCAGCTTATGGCAGGGGGACACCGGGGAGCTGTTTTTT,CASSLWQGDTGELFF
TRBV7-2,.,TRBJ2-5,.,TGTGCCAGCAGCTCACCGACAGGGGTCGGGGGGCGGGAGACCCAGTACTTC,CASSSPTGVGGRETQYF
TRBV10-1,few,TRBJ2-5,TRBD1,TGCGCCAGCAGGGGACAGGGTTCGGGGACCCAGTACTTC,CASRGQGSGTQYF
TRBV25-1,.,TRBJ2-2,.,TGTGCCAGCAGTGTAGCAGGGATCGGCACCGGGGAGCTGTTTTTT,CASSVAGIGTGELFF
TRBV6-2/TRBV6-3,.,TRBJ2-5,TRBD2,TGTGCCAGCAGTCTAGCGGGGGGATACGAAGAGACCCAGTACTTC,CASSLAGGYEETQYF
TRBV19,.,TRBJ2-1,.,TGTGCCACGTTCCAGCGGGCGGGGGCCATCAATGAGCAGTTCTTC,CATFQRAGAINEQFF
TRBV9,.,TRBJ2-5,TRBD2,TGTGCCAGCAGCGTAGGGCGGGGGGACGTAGAGACCCAGTACTTC,CASSVGRGDVETQYF
TRBV9,.,TRBJ2-1,.,TGTGCCAGCAGCGTATCCGGGGGTGGTAATGAGCAGTTCTTC,CASSVSGGGNEQFF
TRBV4-1,few,TRBJ2-3,TRBD1,TGCGCCAGCAGCCGTTCGGGACAGGGGACAGATACGCAGTATTTT,CASSRSGQGTDTQYF
TRBV2,.,TRBJ1-2,TRBD1,TGTGCCAGCAGAGCTGGACAGGGACCTAACTATGGCTACACCTTC,CASRAGQGPNYGYTF
TRBV7-9,.,TRBJ1-4,.,TGTGCCAGCAGCACACCCGCGCACAGGGAAGGAACTAATGAAAAACTGTTTTTT,CASSTPAHREGTNEKLFF
TRBV7-2,.,TRBJ1-1,TRBD1,TGTGCCAGCAGCCGCCCGACAGGGGGAGGGACTGAAGCTTTCTTT,CASSRPTGGGTEAFF